This T cell receptor beta chain was sequenced during a study of blood T cell repertoires in COVID-19. About the study: The United States, Italy and Spain supplied acute and convalescent COVID-19 samples. Sources were T cells, B-cell-depleted T cells, or PBMCs; the material itself was cDNA or gDNA.

Per the germline V gene, CDR1 is SEHNR and CDR2 is FQNEAQ (reference sequence). This CDR3 is 15 amino acids long. J was trimmed by 11 bases and V by 3 bases; bases with no gene match: 6. Original data processing: For nucleated cells, counts were estimated from reference gene primer amplification. Libraries were prepared by immunoSEQ multiplex PCR; TCRdb keeps only in-frame clonotypes and omits some of them. The DNA gave D and trimming, while V, J and clone size come from that table. Seen here are 110,000 to 150,000 clones, approximately 90% observed once, and the top ten hold about 10%. This clone appeared a single time.

The sequenced sample consisted of peripheral blood. The rearrangement joins TRBV7-9 to TRBJ1-6; TRBD1 agrees at 11 bases. The TCR originated in an elderly woman with acute or convalescent COVID-19. The CDR3 DNA is TGTGCCAGCAGCTTGTTGGGGACAGGGGGTACACCCCTCCACTTT. Translated: CASSLLGTGGTPLHF.